The clone carrying this T cell receptor beta chain was recorded at least ten times. Its antigen is undetermined. These data are taken from a study of T-cell reconstitution after alpha-beta-depleted transplantation in children. The CDR3 sequence is 13 residues long. The germline CDR1 and CDR2 sequences are DFQATT and SNEGSKA (reference sequence). Trimming cost V 4 bases and J 4 bases; bases outside gene matches: 6. Preparation of the TCRbeta library was carried out with unique molecular identifiers. From the PCR reads, TCRdb called clonotypes with MiXCR, one entry per CDR3 protein. Here the sample spans hundreds of thousands of distinct CDR3 sequences, about 12% being singletons. Findings and limits, study-wide: A year had passed since transplant, and T-cell counts and diversity by then came mostly from newly produced T cells. There were reportedly several hundred expanded graft clones from which alpha-beta T cells came about two months after transplant.

The sequence was collected from a girl aged 2 to 10 with congenital amegakaryocytic thrombocytopenia, due to receive a stem cell transplant. The chain recombines TRBV20-1 with TRBJ1-1; 7 positions match TRBD1. The sample in question was PBMCs, obtained before TCRalphabeta/CD19-depleted stem cell transplant. DNA for the CDR3: TGCAGTGCTAAACAGGGGAGAAGCACTGAAGCTTTCTTT. Its protein is CSAKQGRSTEAFF.